This TCR beta chain was identified in a study of T cells after yellow fever vaccination. Whole-study findings and limits: Reappearing after the booster were most of the clones from primary vaccination (around 96% CD4, around 88% CD8). On re-exposure, the response was weaker but peaked faster, at day 5 versus 15. Abundant clonotypes (contaminants from the bulk population) could be present in FACS-sorted repertoires.

This clonotype was recorded a few times. What it recognizes is unknown. One entry per CDR3 protein results from TCRdb running MiXCR on the 5' RACE reads. The table has about 510,000 distinct CDR3 sequences, just over 20% seen once. This CDR3 contains 15 residues. V was trimmed by 1 base and J by 1 base, leaving 9 bases between them. Germline V gives CDR1 SGHTA, CDR2 FQGNSA. The receptor was isolated from a man between 18 and 35 years old who received the YFV17D yellow fever vaccine. The chain joins TRBV7-2 to TRBJ2-3; D remains ambiguous. This sample comprised PBMCs, obtained more than 20 days after the first yellow fever vaccination. CDR3 sequence (DNA): TGTGCCAGCAGCTTAGTCCCGTATGGCACAGATACGCAGTATTTT. Amino acids: CASSLVPYGTDTQYF.